This record covers a single TCR beta chain. The antigen remains unidentified. One base away lies a much larger clone, so this may be a sequencing read error. Because it lacks the conserved phenylalanine or tryptophan at the end, this CDR3 is likely a read error. Tagging with unique molecular identifiers was applied to individual cDNA molecules. TCRdb analysed the 5' RACE reads with MiXCR anew, one entry per CDR3 protein. The sample includes approximately 75,000 distinct CDR3 sequences, approximately 14% seen only once; the top ten take roughly 4.3%. The data originate from a study of early T cells in non-severe SARS-CoV-2 infection. Across the study: Bulk RNA taken from unsorted whole blood was sequenced, leaving chains unpaired. Study-wide findings and caveats: Anti-spike CD8 specificities were favored by VDJdb matching, whose results missed private and CD4 specificities.

V was pared by 6 bases and J by 4 bases, with 4 bases of the junction left unmatched. The length of the CDR3 is 14 residues. Germline CDR1 is DFQATT and CDR2 is SNEGSKA (reference sequence). The sequence was obtained from an adult who was a healthcare worker with PCR-confirmed SARS-CoV-2 infection or an uninfected control (not recorded which). The rearrangement uses TRBV20-1 and TRBJ2-7, with TRBD2 matching over 15 bases. The input for sequencing was whole blood, taken at baseline. CDR3 residues: CSALGTSGRYEQYS. The CDR3 DNA reads TGCAGTGCCCTGGGGACTAGCGGGAGGTACGAGCAGTACTCC.